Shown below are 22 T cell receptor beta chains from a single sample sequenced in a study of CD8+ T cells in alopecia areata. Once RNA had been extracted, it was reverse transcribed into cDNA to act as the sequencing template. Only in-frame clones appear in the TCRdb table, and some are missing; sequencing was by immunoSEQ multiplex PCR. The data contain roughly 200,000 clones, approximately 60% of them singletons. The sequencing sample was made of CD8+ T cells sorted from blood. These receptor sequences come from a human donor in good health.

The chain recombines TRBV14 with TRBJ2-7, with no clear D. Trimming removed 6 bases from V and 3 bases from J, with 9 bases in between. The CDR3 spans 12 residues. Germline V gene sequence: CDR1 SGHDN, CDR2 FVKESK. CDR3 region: CASSRWGYEQYF. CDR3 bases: TGTGCCAGCAGTCGCTGGGGCTACGAGCAGTACTTC.

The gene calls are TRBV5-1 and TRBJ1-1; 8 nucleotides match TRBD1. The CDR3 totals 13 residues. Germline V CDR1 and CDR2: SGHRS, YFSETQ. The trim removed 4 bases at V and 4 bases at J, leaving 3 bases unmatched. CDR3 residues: CASSRTGGTEAFF. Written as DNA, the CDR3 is TGCGCCAGCAGCCGTACAGGGGGCACTGAAGCTTTCTTT.

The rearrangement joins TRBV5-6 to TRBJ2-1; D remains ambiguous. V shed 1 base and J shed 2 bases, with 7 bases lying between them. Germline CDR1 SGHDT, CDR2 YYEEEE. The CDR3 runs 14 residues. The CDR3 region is CASSLQPAYNEQFF. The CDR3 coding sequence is TGTGCCAGCAGCTTGCAACCAGCCTACAATGAGCAGTTCTTC.

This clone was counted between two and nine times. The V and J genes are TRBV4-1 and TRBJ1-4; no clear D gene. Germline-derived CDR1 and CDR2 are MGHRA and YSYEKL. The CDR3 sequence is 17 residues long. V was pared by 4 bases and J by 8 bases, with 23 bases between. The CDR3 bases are TGCGCCAGCAGCCCGTCTGTTTTCCCCCGAGGAAAAGAAAAACTGTTTTTT. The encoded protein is CASSPSVFPRGKEKLFF.

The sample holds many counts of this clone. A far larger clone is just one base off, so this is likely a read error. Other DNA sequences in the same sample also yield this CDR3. The CDR3 here is CASSPRAGYEQYF. The CDR3 DNA follows: TGCGCCAGCAGTCCGAGGGCAGGCTACGAGCAGTACTTC. The J gene is TRBJ2-7, the V gene TRBV4-1; maybe TRBD2 (5 bases). CDR3 length equals 13 residues. CDR1 is MGHRA, CDR2 YSYEKL, per germline. Between the trimmed V and J ends, which lost 6 bases and 3 bases, there was a span of 12 bases.

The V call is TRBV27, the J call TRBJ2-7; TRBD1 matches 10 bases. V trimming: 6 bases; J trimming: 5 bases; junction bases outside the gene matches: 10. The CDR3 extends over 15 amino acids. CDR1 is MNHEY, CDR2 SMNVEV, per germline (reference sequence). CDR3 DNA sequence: TGTGCCAGCAGGAGTCAGGACAGGGGGTGGCACGAGCAGTACTTC. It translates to CASRSQDRGWHEQYF.

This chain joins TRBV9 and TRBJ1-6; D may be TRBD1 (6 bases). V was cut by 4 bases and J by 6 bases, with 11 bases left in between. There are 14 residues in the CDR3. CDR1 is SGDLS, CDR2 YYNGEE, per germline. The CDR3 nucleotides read TGTGCCAGCAGCCCCCAGGGGTTTAATTCACCCCTCCACTTT. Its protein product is CASSPQGFNSPLHF.

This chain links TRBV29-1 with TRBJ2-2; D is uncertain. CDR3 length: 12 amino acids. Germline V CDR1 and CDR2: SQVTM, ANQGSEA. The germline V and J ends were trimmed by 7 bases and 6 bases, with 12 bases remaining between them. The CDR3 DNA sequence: TGCAGCGCCCCAGAGGCTTCCGGGGAGCTGTTTTTT. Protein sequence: CSAPEASGELFF.

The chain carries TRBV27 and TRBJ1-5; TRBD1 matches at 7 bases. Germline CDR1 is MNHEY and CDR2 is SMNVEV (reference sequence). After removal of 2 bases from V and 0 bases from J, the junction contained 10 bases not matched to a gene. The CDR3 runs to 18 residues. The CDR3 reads CASSLRRTGPSSNQPQHF. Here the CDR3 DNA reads TGTGCCAGCAGTTTAAGAAGGACAGGTCCCTCTAGCAATCAGCCCCAGCATTTT.

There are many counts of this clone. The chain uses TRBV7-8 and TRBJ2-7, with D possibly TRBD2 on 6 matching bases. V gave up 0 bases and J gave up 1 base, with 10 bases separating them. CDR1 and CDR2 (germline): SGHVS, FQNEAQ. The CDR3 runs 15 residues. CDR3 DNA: TGTGCCAGCAGCTTAGCGGGAGGCTCATCCTACGAGCAGTACTTC. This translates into CASSLAGGSSYEQYF.

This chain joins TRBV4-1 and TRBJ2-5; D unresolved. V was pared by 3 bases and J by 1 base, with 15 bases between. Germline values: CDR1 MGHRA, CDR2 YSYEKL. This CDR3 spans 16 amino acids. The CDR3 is CASSHDPVGSQETQYF. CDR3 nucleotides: TGCGCCAGCAGCCATGACCCTGTGGGGTCCCAAGAGACCCAGTACTTC.

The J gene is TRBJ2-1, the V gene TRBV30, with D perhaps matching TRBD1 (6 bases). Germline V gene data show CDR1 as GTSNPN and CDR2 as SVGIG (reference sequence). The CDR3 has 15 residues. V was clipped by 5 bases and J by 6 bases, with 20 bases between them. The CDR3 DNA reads TGTGCCTGGTGGGGGCGGACAGTCGTGCCCAATGAGCAGTTCTTC. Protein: CAWWGRTVVPNEQFF. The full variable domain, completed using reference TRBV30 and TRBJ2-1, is SQTIHQWPATLVQPVGSPLSLECTVEGTSNPNLYWYRQAAGRGLQLLFYSVGIGQISSEVPQNLSASRPQDRQFILSSKKLLLSDSGFYLCAWWGRTVVPNEQFFGPGTRLTVL.

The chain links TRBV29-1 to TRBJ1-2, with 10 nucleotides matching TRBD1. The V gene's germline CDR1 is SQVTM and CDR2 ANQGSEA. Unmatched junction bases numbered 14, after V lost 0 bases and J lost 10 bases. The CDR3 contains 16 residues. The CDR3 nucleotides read TGCAGCGTTGAAGATCTTAGGTCCGGGACAGGGGAGGTCTACACCTTC. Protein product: CSVEDLRSGTGEVYTF.

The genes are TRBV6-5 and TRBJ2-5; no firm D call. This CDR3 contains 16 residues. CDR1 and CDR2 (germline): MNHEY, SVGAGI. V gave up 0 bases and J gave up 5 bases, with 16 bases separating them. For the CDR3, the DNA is TGTGCCAGCAGTTACTCGAGAGGACCCGGACCGGAGACCCAGTACTTC. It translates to CASSYSRGPGPETQYF.

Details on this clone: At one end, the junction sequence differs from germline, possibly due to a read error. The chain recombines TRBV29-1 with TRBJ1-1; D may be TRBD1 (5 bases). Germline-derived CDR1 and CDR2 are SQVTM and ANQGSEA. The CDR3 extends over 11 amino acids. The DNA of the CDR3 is TGCAGCGTTGTGGGTGCCAGGGAAGATTTCTTT. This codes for CSVVGAREDFF.

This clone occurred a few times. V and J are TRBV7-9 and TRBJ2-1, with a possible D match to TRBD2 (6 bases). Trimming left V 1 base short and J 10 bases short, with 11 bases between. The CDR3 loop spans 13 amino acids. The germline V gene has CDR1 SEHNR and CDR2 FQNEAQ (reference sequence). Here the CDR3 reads CASSLVSSGEQFF. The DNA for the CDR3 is TGTGCCAGCAGCTTAGTGAGTAGCGGCGAGCAGTTCTTC.

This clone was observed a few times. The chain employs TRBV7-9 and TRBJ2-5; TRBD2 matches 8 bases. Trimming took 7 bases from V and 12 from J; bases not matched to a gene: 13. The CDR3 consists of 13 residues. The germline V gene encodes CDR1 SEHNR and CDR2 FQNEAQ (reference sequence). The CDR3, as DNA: TGTGCCAGCACCCCTCGGGAGCGGGGGCCTAAGTACTTC. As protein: CASTPRERGPKYF. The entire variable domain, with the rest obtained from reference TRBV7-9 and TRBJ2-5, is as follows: DTGVSQNPRHKITKRGQNVTFRCDPISEHNRLYWYRQTLGQGPEFLTYFQNEAQLEKSRLLSDRFSAERPKGSFSTLEIQRTEQGDSAMYLCASTPRERGPKYFGPGTRLLVL.

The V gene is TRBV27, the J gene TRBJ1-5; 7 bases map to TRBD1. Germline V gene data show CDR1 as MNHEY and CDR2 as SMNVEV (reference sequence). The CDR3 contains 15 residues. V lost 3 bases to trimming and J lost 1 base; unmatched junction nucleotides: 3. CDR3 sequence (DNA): TGTGCCAGCAGTTTGAACAGGGGAAGCAATCAGCCCCAGCATTTT. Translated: CASSLNRGSNQPQHF.

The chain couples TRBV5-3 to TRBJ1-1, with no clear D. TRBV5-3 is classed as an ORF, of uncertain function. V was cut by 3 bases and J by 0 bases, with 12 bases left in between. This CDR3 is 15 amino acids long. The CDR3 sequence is CARSCISGLNTEAFF. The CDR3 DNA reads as TGTGCCAGAAGCTGCATCTCAGGATTGAACACTGAAGCTTTCTTT.

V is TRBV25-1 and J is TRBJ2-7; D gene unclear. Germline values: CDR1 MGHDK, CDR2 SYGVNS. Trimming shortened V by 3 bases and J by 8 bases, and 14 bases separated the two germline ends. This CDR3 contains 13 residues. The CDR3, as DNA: TGTGCCAGCAGTGAGCGCTTCCCTCGCCAGCAGTACTTC. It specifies CASSERFPRQQYF.

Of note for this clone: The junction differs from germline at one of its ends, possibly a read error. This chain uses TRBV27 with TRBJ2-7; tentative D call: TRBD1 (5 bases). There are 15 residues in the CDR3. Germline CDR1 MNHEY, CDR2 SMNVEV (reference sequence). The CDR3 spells CASSLSRGAWIEQYF. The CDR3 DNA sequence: TGTGCCAGCAGTCTATCCCGTGGGGCGTGGATCGAGCAGTACTTC.

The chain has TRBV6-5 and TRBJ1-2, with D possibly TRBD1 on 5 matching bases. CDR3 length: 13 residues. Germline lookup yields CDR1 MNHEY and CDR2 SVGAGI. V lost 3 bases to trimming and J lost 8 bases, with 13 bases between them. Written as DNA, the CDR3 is TGTGCCAGCAGTTATCAGAGGGGAGGCGGCTACACCTTC. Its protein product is CASSYQRGGGYTF.